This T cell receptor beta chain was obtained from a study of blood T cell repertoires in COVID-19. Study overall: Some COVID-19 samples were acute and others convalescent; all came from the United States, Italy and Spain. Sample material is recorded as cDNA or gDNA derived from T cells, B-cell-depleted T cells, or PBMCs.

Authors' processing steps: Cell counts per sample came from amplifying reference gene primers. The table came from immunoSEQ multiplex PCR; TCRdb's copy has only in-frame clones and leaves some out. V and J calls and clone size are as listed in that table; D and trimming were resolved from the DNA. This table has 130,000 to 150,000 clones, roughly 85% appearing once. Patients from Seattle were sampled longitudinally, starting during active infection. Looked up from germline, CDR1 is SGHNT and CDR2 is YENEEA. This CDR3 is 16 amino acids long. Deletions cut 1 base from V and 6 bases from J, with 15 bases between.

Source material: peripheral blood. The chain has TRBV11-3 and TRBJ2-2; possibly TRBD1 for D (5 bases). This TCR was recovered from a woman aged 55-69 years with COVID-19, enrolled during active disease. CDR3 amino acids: CASSLGQGTAAGELFF. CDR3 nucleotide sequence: TGTGCCAGCAGCTTAGGTCAGGGCACAGCAGCCGGGGAGCTGTTTTTT.